This TCR beta chain came from a study of cytomegalovirus exposure and HLA in healthy donors. Of note for this clone: Its antigen remains unidentified.

The CDR3 loop spans 13 amino acids. V shed 3 bases and J shed 6 bases, with 9 bases lying between them. CDR1 SGDLS and CDR2 YYNGEE come from the germline V gene. Some clones are missing from TCRdb's copy, which holds only in-frame ones; the method was immunoSEQ multiplex PCR. The sample has 300,000 to 450,000 clones, 86% seen once. The study's findings and limits: The authors enumerated some 170 TCR beta chains as linked to cytomegalovirus. High specificity and sensitivity for cytomegalovirus status were reported for the classifier. Later, an analysis found that TCR clusters from the first cohort tended to co-occur in the roughly 130 validation repertoires. Among the CMV-associated chains, a few were confirmed in vitro as specific for CMV antigens.

This chain uses TRBV9 with TRBJ2-2; possibly TRBD2 for D (6 bases). Sequenced material: PBMCs. The sequence was obtained from a woman younger than 30 in good health and CMV-seronegative. The CDR3 region is CASSGWEAGELFF. The CDR3, as DNA: TGTGCCAGCAGCGGGTGGGAGGCCGGGGAGCTGTTTTTT.